This record concerns one T cell receptor beta chain sequence. This clonotype was found a few times. Its antigen is not yet known. It has no much larger one-base neighbor in the sample; base qualities were not kept. The treatment or condition label, read with the paper, signifies: in vitro stimulation with specific CMV peptide epitopes to enrich CMV-specific T cells. The listed sequencing device is Illumina HiSeq 1500. The public sequencing data were trimmed at Q25 with fastp and processed into clonotypes with MiXCR by TCRdb, which kept only in-frame beta chains. For every CDR3 protein sequence, its rows merge into one entry that carries the most common genes and DNA. Within this sample are approximately 730,000 distinct CDR3 sequences, with around 30% of them counted one time only. Jointly, the top ten make up 18% of the sample. V is cut back by 5 bases and J by 0 bases, with 4 bases in the junction unmatched. The CDR3, cysteine through phenylalanine, is 17 amino acids long. Only the CDR3 portion is preserved as DNA: 51 bases, with reading frame beginning at the first base. The CDR1 and CDR2 encoded by the germline V gene (reference sequence) are SEHNR and FQNEAQ.

This specimen belongs to a study of T cell repertoires in cytomegalovirus infection (dated by TCRdb to between 2017 and 2020). Concerning the study at large: Alongside well-studied HLA-B-restricted epitopes, the peptide stimulations were aimed at recently identified HLA-C-restricted CMV epitopes, whose presentation resists viral immunomodulation. Donor HLA type was relevant to the analysis, as public TCR beta signatures indicated carriage of CMV infection together with the matching HLA type.

Findings and caveats that apply to the study as a whole: The ex vivo response was dominated by HLA-C-restricted CMV-specific TCR beta clonotypes, which also provided the single most frequent clonotype in two of eight donors. Cumulative frequency of public TCR beta family members discriminated carriers of CMV infection plus the relevant HLA type in this cohort and an independent approximately 350-donor cohort.

The TCR sequence derives from a human donor in good health (CMV status not recorded). Some clones in this sample may be carry-over from other donors' samples. The specimen was cultured PBMCs, collected from culture after CMV antigen stimulation. Rearrangement joined TRBV7-9 to TRBJ2-3; 14 nucleotides in the junction match TRBD2. The CDR3 reads CASSPWTSGRSTDTQYF. The DNA sequence follows: TGTGCCAGCAGCCCCTGGACTAGCGGGAGGAGCACAGATACGCAGTATTTT.